The T cell receptor (beta chain) under discussion was sequenced for a study of type 1 regulatory T cells. About the research overall: This in vitro CD4 product, T-allo10, is enriched for Tr1 cells and alloantigen-specific.

TCRdb itself ran the reads through MiXCR, one entry per CDR3 protein. This sample has 5,500 to 7,000 distinct CDR3 sequences, with under 35% found just once. This clonotype is judged medium-sized. Its target is unknown. V was cut by 2 bases and J by 0 bases, with 6 bases left in between. This CDR3 has 13 amino acids. CDR1 SGHRS and CDR2 YFSETQ come from the germline V gene. T-allo10 cells from the graft donor were described as anergic, host-alloantigen-specific, and alloantigen-specific suppressors. The clonotype originates from a human donor in good health. The sequenced material came from cultured T cells, either the whole culture or a sorted T cell fraction (not recorded which). As for subset: Tr1-enriched cell product generated in vitro against host alloantigens. The gene calls are TRBV5-1 and TRBJ2-7; D unclear. CDR3 region: CASSFGSSYEQYF. In DNA, the CDR3 is TGCGCCAGCAGCTTCGGTAGCTCCTACGAGCAGTACTTC. Based on the CDR3 plus reference TRBV5-1 and TRBJ2-7, the full variable domain is KAGVTQTPRYLIKTRGQQVTLSCSPISGHRSVSWYQQTPGQGLQFLFEYFSETQRNKGNFPGRFSGRQFSNSRSEMNVSTLELGDSALYLCASSFGSSYEQYFGPGTRLTVT.